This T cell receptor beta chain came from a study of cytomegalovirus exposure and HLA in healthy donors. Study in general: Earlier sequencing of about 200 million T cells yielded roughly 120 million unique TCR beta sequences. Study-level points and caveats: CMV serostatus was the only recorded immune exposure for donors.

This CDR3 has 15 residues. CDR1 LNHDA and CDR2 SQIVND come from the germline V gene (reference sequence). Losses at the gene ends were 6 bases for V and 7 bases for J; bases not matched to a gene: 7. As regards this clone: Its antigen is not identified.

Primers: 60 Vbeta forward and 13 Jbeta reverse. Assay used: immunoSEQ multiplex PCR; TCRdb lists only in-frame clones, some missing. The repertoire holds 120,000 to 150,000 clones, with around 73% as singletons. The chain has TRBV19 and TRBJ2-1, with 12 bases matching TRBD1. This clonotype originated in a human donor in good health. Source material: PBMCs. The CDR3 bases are TGTGCCAGTAGCAACCGGGACAGGGGGCGGAATGAGCAGTTCTTC. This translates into CASSNRDRGRNEQFF.